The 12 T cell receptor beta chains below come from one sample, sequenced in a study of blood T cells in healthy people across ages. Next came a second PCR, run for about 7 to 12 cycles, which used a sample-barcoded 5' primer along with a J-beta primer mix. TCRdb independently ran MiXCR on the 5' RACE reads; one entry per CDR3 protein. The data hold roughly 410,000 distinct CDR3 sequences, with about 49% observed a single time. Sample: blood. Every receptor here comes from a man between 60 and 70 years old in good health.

The CDR3 region has the DNA TGTGCCAGCAGTTATAGGGGACAGGGGCGGGCTGAAGCTTTCTTT. Its protein is CASSYRGQGRAEAFF. This chain links TRBV6-5 with TRBJ1-1; 10 bases match TRBD1. CDR3 length: 15 amino acids. CDR1 and CDR2 from the germline V gene are MNHEY and SVGAGI. V lost 3 bases, J lost 6 bases, and 7 bases stayed unmatched.

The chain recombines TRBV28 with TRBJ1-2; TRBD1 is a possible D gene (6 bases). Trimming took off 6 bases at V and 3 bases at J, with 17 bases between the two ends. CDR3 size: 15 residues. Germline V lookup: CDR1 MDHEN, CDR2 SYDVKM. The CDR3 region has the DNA TGTGCCAGCAGGACTGGGGGGGGCCGGTACTATGGCTACACCTTC. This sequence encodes CASRTGGGRYYGYTF.

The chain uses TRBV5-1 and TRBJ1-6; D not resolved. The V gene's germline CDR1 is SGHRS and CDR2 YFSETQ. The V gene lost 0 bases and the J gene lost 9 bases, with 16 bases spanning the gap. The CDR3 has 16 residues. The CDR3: CASSLGRASSVSPLHF. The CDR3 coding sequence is TGCGCCAGCAGCTTGGGACGGGCAAGTTCGGTTTCACCCCTCCACTTT.

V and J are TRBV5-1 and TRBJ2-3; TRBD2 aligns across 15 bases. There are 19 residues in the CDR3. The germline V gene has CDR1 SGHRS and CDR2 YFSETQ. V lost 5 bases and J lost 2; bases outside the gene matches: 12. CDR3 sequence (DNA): TGCGCCAGCAGGAGGACTAGCGGGGGGGCTAACGGACTCACAGATACGCAGTATTTT. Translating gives CASRRTSGGANGLTDTQYF.

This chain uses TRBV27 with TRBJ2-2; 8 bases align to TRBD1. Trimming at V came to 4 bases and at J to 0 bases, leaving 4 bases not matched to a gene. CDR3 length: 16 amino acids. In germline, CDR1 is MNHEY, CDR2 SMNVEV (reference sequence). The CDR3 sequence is CASSSGQGPNTGELFF. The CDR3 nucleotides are TGTGCCAGCAGTTCCGGACAGGGACCGAACACCGGGGAGCTGTTTTTT.

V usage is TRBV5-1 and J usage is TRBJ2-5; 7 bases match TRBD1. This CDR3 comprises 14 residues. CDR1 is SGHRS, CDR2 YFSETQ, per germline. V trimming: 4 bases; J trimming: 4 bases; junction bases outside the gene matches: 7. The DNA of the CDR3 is TGCGCCAGCAGCCAACAGGGGTGGGGAGAGACCCAGTACTTC. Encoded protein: CASSQQGWGETQYF.

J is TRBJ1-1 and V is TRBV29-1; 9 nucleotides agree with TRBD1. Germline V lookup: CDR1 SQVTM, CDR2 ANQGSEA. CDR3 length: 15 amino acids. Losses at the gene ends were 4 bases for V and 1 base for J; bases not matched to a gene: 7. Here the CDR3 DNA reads TGCAGCGTTGCGGGACAGGGTTGGGGGAACACTGAAGCTTTCTTT. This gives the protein CSVAGQGWGNTEAFF.

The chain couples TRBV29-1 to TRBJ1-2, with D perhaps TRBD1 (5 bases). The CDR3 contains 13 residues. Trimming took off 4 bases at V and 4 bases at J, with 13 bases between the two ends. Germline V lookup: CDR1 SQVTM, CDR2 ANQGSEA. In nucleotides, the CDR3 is TGCAGCGTTGTAGGTCAGGGTGGCTATGGCTACACCTTC. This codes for CSVVGQGGYGYTF.

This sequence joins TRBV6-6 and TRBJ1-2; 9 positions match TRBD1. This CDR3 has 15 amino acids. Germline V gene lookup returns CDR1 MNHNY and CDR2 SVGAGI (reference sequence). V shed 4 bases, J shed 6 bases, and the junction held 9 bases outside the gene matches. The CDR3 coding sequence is TGTGCCAGCAGTTTATCAACCGGGACAGGGAATGGCTACACCTTC. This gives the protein CASSLSTGTGNGYTF.

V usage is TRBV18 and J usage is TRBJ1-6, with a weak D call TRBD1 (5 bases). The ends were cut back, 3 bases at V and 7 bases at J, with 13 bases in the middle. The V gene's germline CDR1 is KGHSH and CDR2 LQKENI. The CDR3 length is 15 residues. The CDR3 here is CASSPSTVTNSPLHF. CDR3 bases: TGTGCCAGCTCACCTTCGACAGTAACCAATTCACCCCTCCACTTT.

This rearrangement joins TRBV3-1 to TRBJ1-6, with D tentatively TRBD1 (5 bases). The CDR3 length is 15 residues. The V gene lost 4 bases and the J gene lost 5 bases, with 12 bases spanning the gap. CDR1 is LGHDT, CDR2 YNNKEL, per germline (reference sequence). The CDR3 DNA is TGTGCCAGCAGCCCAGGTCGCAGGGATAATTCACCCCTCCACTTT. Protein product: CASSPGRRDNSPLHF.

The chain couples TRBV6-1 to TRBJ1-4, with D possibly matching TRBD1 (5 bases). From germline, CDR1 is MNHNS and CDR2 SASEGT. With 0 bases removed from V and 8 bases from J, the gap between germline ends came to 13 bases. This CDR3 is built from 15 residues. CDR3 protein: CASSEAPVQDEKLFF. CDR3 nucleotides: TGTGCCAGCAGTGAAGCCCCCGTACAGGACGAAAAACTGTTTTTT.